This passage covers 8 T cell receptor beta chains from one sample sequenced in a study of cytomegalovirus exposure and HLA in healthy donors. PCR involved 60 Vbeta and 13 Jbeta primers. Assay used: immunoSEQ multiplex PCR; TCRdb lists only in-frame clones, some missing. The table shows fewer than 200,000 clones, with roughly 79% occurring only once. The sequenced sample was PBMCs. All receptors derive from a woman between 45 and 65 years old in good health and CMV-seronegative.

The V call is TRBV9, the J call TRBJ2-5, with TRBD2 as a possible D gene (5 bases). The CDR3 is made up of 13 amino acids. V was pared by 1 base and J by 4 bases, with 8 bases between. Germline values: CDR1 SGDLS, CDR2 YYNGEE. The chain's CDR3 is CASSVNGGETQYF. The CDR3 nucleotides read TGTGCCAGCAGCGTAAACGGAGGAGAGACCCAGTACTTC.

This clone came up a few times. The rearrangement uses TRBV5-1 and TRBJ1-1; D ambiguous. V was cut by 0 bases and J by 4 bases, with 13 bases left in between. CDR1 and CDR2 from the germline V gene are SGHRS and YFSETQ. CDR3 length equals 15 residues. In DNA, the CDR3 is TGCGCCAGCAGCTTGGAAGGACCCGCGGGCACTGAAGCTTTCTTT. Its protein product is CASSLEGPAGTEAFF.

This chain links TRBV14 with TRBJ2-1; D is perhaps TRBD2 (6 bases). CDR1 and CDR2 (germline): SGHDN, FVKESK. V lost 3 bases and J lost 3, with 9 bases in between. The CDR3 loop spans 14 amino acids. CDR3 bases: TGTGCCAGCAGCCAGATAGCGGACTACAATGAGCAGTTCTTC. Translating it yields CASSQIADYNEQFF.

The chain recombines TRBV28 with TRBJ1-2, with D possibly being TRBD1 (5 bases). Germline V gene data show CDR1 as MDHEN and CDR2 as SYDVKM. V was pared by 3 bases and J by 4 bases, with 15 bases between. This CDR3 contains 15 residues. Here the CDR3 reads CASSFAQEFTYGYTF. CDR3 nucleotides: TGTGCCAGCAGTTTCGCACAGGAGTTCACCTATGGCTACACCTTC.

CDR3 nucleotide sequence: TGTGCCAGCAGCTCCGGTGGCGGGGCGGAGACCCAGTACTTC. Encoded protein: CASSSGGGAETQYF. This sequence joins TRBV7-3 and TRBJ2-5; possible D gene TRBD2, 6 bases. The germline V gene encodes CDR1 SGHTA and CDR2 FQGTGA. The CDR3 loop spans 14 amino acids. V gave up 4 bases and J gave up 5 bases, with 14 bases separating them.

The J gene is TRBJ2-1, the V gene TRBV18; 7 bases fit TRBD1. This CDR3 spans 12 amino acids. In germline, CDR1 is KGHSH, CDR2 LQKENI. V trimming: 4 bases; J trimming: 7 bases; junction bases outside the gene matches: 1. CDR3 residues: CASSQTGNEQFF. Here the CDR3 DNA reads TGTGCCAGCTCACAGACAGGGAATGAGCAGTTCTTC.

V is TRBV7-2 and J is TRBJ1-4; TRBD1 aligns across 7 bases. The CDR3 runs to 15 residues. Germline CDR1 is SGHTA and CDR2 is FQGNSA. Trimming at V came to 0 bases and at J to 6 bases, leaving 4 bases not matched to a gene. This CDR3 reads CASSLATGWDEKLFF. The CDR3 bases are TGTGCCAGCAGCTTAGCGACAGGGTGGGATGAAAAACTGTTTTTT.

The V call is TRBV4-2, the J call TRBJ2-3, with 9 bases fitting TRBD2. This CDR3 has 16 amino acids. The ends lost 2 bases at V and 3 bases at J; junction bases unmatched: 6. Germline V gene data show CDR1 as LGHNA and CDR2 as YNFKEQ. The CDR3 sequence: CASSQLAGWGTDTQYF. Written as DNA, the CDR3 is TGTGCCAGCAGCCAACTAGCGGGGTGGGGGACAGATACGCAGTATTTT.